Listed here are 20 T cell receptor beta chains from one sample, sequenced in a study of blood T cell repertoires in COVID-19. Sequenced by immunoSEQ multiplex PCR; TCRdb stores in-frame clones only, minus some. The sample lists fewer than 500,000 clones, around 90% occurring once. The sample consisted of PBMCs or T cells enriched from blood (not recorded which). The receptors stem from a young woman who had recovered from COVID-19.

This clone appeared a few times. V gene TRBV19 combines with J gene TRBJ1-2; the D is unclear. The germline V gene encodes CDR1 LNHDA and CDR2 SQIVND (reference sequence). V shed 7 bases and J shed 3 bases, with 18 bases lying between them. CDR3 size: 15 residues. The CDR3 bases are TGTGCCAGTACACCACAACGAACAGAGTACTATGGCTACACCTTC. It encodes CASTPQRTEYYGYTF.

The genes are TRBV18 and TRBJ1-6; D unclear. Germline V gene sequence: CDR1 KGHSH, CDR2 LQKENI. The CDR3 extends over 16 amino acids. Trimming shortened V by 3 bases and J by 4 bases, and 13 bases separated the two germline ends. The CDR3 sequence is CASSPVGDPYNSPLHF. CDR3 DNA sequence: TGTGCCAGCTCACCGGTCGGGGATCCATATAATTCACCCCTCCACTTT.

V and J are TRBV28 and TRBJ1-5, with D tentatively TRBD1 (5 bases). The CDR3 has 15 residues. With 6 bases removed from V and 0 bases from J, the gap between germline ends came to 12 bases. Germline V gene data show CDR1 as MDHEN and CDR2 as SYDVKM. The CDR3 DNA is TGTGCCAGCAGGTATAGGGGTGGTAGCAATCAGCCCCAGCATTTT. Its translation is CASRYRGGSNQPQHF.

This chain links TRBV2 with TRBJ2-6; 7 bases are shared with TRBD1. The CDR3 is 19 amino acids. Germline V gives CDR1 SNHLY, CDR2 FYNNEI. With V trimmed by 0 bases and J by 0 bases, 8 bases remained unmatched. CDR3 coding DNA: TGTGCCAGCAGTGAAGCGCCGTGGGGACAGCTCTCTGGGGCCAACGTCCTGACTTTC. Protein product: CASSEAPWGQLSGANVLTF.

V is TRBV7-9 and J is TRBJ2-3; D might be TRBD2 (6 bases). Trimming took 4 bases from V and 0 from J, leaving 14 bases between them. The CDR3 spans 16 residues. Germline CDR1 is SEHNR and CDR2 is FQNEAQ (reference sequence). The CDR3 is CASSSPGGASTDTQYF. The CDR3 coding sequence is TGTGCCAGCAGCTCCCCCGGAGGGGCTAGCACAGATACGCAGTATTTT.

The V call is TRBV5-1, the J call TRBJ1-1; D not certain. The CDR3 sequence is 12 residues long. V lost 3 bases and J lost 2, with 5 bases in between. In germline, CDR1 is SGHRS, CDR2 YFSETQ. The CDR3 sequence is CASSSINTEAFF. The CDR3 DNA reads as TGCGCCAGCAGCTCTATCAACACTGAAGCTTTCTTT.

Here the CDR3 DNA reads TGTGCCAGCATCAGTAGCGGGCTCACCTACGAGCAGTACTTC. Its translation: CASISSGLTYEQYF. The chain employs TRBV6-6 and TRBJ2-7; 7 bases match TRBD2. V shed 7 bases and J 2 bases; nucleotides not matched to a gene: 8. Germline CDR1 MNHNY, CDR2 SVGAGI (reference sequence). The CDR3 length is 14 residues.

The rearrangement uses TRBV4-1 and TRBJ2-7, with 8 positions matching TRBD1. The CDR3 loop spans 15 amino acids. Germline CDR1 reads MGHRA; CDR2 reads YSYEKL. J was trimmed by 0 bases and V by 3 bases; bases with no gene match: 4. DNA of the CDR3: TGCGCCAGCAGCCATCAGGGGGCCTTCTCCTACGAGCAGTACTTC. Translating gives CASSHQGAFSYEQYF.

This clone was observed a few times. The J gene is TRBJ2-2, the V gene TRBV7-9, with 14 bases lining up with TRBD2. Germline V lookup: CDR1 SEHNR, CDR2 FQNEAQ (reference sequence). The CDR3 consists of 17 residues. Germline trimming cut 4 bases from V and 3 bases from J; bases unmatched to any gene: 4. DNA of the CDR3: TGTGCCAGCAGCTCCGGGACTAGCGGGGGCCACACCGGGGAGCTGTTTTTT. This sequence encodes CASSSGTSGGHTGELFF.

The chain uses TRBV4-2 and TRBJ2-1; 9 bases agree with TRBD2. The CDR3 covers 16 residues. With 3 bases clipped from V and 4 bases from J, the junction kept 7 bases outside the gene matches. Germline V lookup: CDR1 LGHNA, CDR2 YNFKEQ. Here the CDR3 DNA reads TGTGCCAGCAGCCATGCTACTAGCGGGCCTTACAATGAGCAGTTCTTC. Its translation: CASSHATSGPYNEQFF.

The V and J genes are TRBV30 and TRBJ2-7; D remains ambiguous. The CDR3 loop spans 13 amino acids. V was trimmed by 0 bases and J by 3 bases, leaving 9 bases between them. Per the germline V gene, CDR1 is GTSNPN and CDR2 is SVGIG (reference sequence). In DNA, the CDR3 is TGTGCCTGGAGTGTGCAGGCACACTACGAGCAGTACTTC. This sequence encodes CAWSVQAHYEQYF.

V usage is TRBV4-2 and J usage is TRBJ1-4; D is undetermined. Germline V CDR1 and CDR2: LGHNA, YNFKEQ. The CDR3 is 14 amino acids. Trimming stripped 0 bases from V and 7 bases from J, with 9 bases between. The CDR3 loop is CASSQESRGEKLFF. The CDR3 DNA reads as TGTGCCAGCAGCCAAGAGTCCCGGGGTGAAAAACTGTTTTTT.

The chain couples TRBV12-3 or TRBV12-4 to TRBJ2-1; 7 nucleotides match TRBD2. CDR3 length equals 12 residues. The ends lost 1 base at V and 10 bases at J; junction bases unmatched: 1. The CDR3 region is CASSLGGGEQFF. CDR3 sequence (DNA): TGTGCCAGCAGTTTAGGGGGAGGGGAGCAGTTCTTC.

This clone has just one count. This chain connects TRBV18 to TRBJ2-7; TRBD2 agrees at 8 bases. V gave up 4 bases and J gave up 7 bases; unmatched junction bases: 12. Germline V gene sequence: CDR1 KGHSH, CDR2 LQKENI. The CDR3 covers 15 residues. In DNA form, the CDR3 reads TGTGCCAGCTCACTGGGAGCGGGGGCCGGGGTGGAGCAGTACTTC. Translation gives CASSLGAGAGVEQYF.

A single count supports this clone. The chain carries TRBV30 and TRBJ1-2; maybe TRBD1 (6 bases). Trimming pared 0 bases from V and 12 bases from J, leaving 14 bases between. This CDR3 has 12 residues. CDR1 GTSNPN and CDR2 SVGIG come from the germline V gene (reference sequence). CDR3 amino acids: CAWSVQGWAHTF. In nucleotides, the CDR3 is TGTGCCTGGAGTGTACAGGGCTGGGCGCACACCTTC.

The gene calls are TRBV5-1 and TRBJ2-1, with TRBD2 as a possible D gene (6 bases). This CDR3 has 16 residues. The V end was cut by 3 bases, the J end by 7 bases, with 20 bases between. CDR1 and CDR2 (germline): SGHRS, YFSETQ. CDR3 in amino acids: CASSSLTSPESNEQFF. As DNA, the CDR3 is TGCGCCAGCAGCTCCCTAACTAGCCCTGAATCGAATGAGCAGTTCTTC.

The CDR3 bases are TGCGCCAGCAGCCGTAGCGGGGGGACCTACAATGAGCAGTTCTTC. This gives the protein CASSRSGGTYNEQFF. The chain recombines TRBV5-1 with TRBJ2-1; TRBD2 matches at 10 bases. CDR1 and CDR2 (germline): SGHRS, YFSETQ. This CDR3 has 15 residues. After removal of 4 bases from V and 2 bases from J, the junction contained 3 bases not matched to a gene.

To note about this clone: In the same sample, other DNA sequences code for this CDR3. The V call is TRBV28, the J call TRBJ1-2; D unresolved. From germline, CDR1 is MDHEN and CDR2 SYDVKM. This CDR3 is built from 11 residues. V was pared by 4 bases and J by 4 bases, with 4 bases between. The CDR3 DNA is TGTGCCAGCAGTTCGGGCTATGGCTACACCTTC. Residues: CASSSGYGYTF.

The chain couples TRBV5-1 to TRBJ2-7; the match to TRBD1 covers 8 bases. V trimming: 0 bases; J trimming: 3 bases; junction bases outside the gene matches: 5. CDR1 SGHRS and CDR2 YFSETQ come from the germline V gene. There are 15 residues in the CDR3. As DNA, the CDR3 is TGCGCCAGCAGCTTGGCAGGGGGCTTGAACTACGAGCAGTACTTC. It translates to CASSLAGGLNYEQYF.

J is TRBJ2-2 and V is TRBV6-5, with 8 bases lining up with TRBD2. The germline V gene encodes CDR1 MNHEY and CDR2 SVGAGI. The CDR3 runs to 14 residues. The V and J ends lost 6 bases and 7 bases, in that order; junction bases with no gene match: 7. The CDR3 sequence: CASRNGGAVGELFF. The CDR3 nucleotides are TGTGCCAGCAGGAACGGGGGGGCCGTCGGGGAGCTGTTTTTT.